The 22 T cell receptor beta chains listed next were all sequenced from one sample in a study of blood T cell repertoires in COVID-19. This table comes from immunoSEQ multiplex PCR, and its TCRdb copy is limited to in-frame clones, with some not included. This sample has about 340,000 clones, with 65% to 85% found just once. The sample was peripheral blood. The receptors were gathered from a man younger than 45 with active or convalescent COVID-19.

The rearrangement uses TRBV30 and TRBJ1-1, with D possibly matching TRBD1 (6 bases). This CDR3 comprises 14 residues. Germline V gene sequence: CDR1 GTSNPN, CDR2 SVGIG (reference sequence). Trimming took off 7 bases at V and 1 base at J, with 16 bases between the two ends. The CDR3 protein is CAYPQRGGNTEAFF. The CDR3 DNA follows: TGTGCCTATCCCCAGAGGGGGGGGAACACTGAAGCTTTCTTT.

V gene TRBV7-3 combines with J gene TRBJ1-2; D possibly corresponds to TRBD1 (6 bases). Germline lookup yields CDR1 SGHTA and CDR2 FQGTGA. The CDR3 is made up of 13 amino acids. Trimming took 5 bases from V and 8 from J, leaving 15 bases between them. DNA for the CDR3: TGTGCCAGCAGCCTTACAGGGTCGGAAGGCTACACCTTC. Protein product: CASSLTGSEGYTF.

This clone was found a few times. The CDR3 nucleotides read TGTGCCACCGAGTACGGGACAGGGGGCGGCTACACCTTC. Protein sequence: CATEYGTGGGYTF. The chain uses TRBV19 and TRBJ1-2; TRBD1 aligns across 12 bases. In germline, CDR1 is LNHDA, CDR2 SQIVND (reference sequence). This CDR3 region has 13 residues. V was pared by 10 bases and J by 8 bases, with 8 bases of the junction left unmatched.

The chain is built from TRBV5-1 and TRBJ2-1, with TRBD1 matching 9 bases. Germline values: CDR1 SGHRS, CDR2 YFSETQ. Unmatched junction bases numbered 6, after V lost 0 bases and J lost 2 bases. The length of the CDR3 is 17 residues. The DNA for the CDR3 is TGCGCCAGCAGCTTGGGACAGGGGGGTTTCACCTACAATGAGCAGTTCTTC. Translating gives CASSLGQGGFTYNEQFF.

This chain uses TRBV27 with TRBJ1-1; TRBD1 aligns across 12 bases. CDR1 is MNHEY and CDR2 is SMNVEV in the germline V gene (reference sequence). J was trimmed by 3 bases and V by 4 bases; bases with no gene match: 0. This CDR3 is 14 amino acids long. The chain's CDR3 is CASSWDRGHTEAFF. CDR3 nucleotide sequence: TGTGCCAGCAGTTGGGACAGGGGGCACACTGAAGCTTTCTTT.

V and J are TRBV7-6 and TRBJ1-1; 9 bases align to TRBD1. CDR1 SGHVS and CDR2 FNYEAQ come from the germline V gene. With 1 base clipped from V and 0 bases from J, the junction kept 9 bases outside the gene matches. The CDR3 spans 18 residues. This CDR3 reads CASSLVRAGTGMNTEAFF. The CDR3 region has the DNA TGTGCCAGCAGCTTAGTCCGGGCGGGGACAGGGATGAACACTGAAGCTTTCTTT.

The V and J genes are TRBV9 and TRBJ1-2; TRBD1 might be the D (5 bases). CDR1 SGDLS and CDR2 YYNGEE come from the germline V gene. V gave up 0 bases and J gave up 7 bases, with 19 bases separating them. The length of the CDR3 is 16 residues. The CDR3 sequence is CASSVGGEGKMAGYTF. In nucleotides, the CDR3 is TGTGCCAGCAGCGTAGGGGGCGAAGGGAAAATGGCTGGCTACACCTTC.

This sequence joins TRBV30 and TRBJ2-7, with a possible D match to TRBD1 (5 bases). This CDR3 contains 11 residues. Trimming took off 6 bases at V and 5 bases at J, with 11 bases between the two ends. Looked up from germline, CDR1 is GTSNPN and CDR2 is SVGIG (reference sequence). The CDR3, as DNA: TGTGCCTGCCCAAGGGGTAACGAGCAGTACTTC. Its protein is CACPRGNEQYF.

The count of this clone is one. The chain recombines TRBV5-1 with TRBJ2-3; D uncertain. Germline V lookup: CDR1 SGHRS, CDR2 YFSETQ. Trimming took 0 bases from V and 2 from J, leaving 10 bases between them. There are 15 residues in the CDR3. This CDR3 reads CASSLELGPTDTQYF. CDR3 in DNA: TGCGCCAGCAGCTTGGAGCTGGGCCCCACAGATACGCAGTATTTT.

The chain recombines TRBV27 with TRBJ1-5; TRBD1 might be the D (6 bases). Trimming stripped 11 bases from V and 3 bases from J, with 26 bases between. This CDR3 is built from 17 residues. From germline, CDR1 is MNHEY and CDR2 SMNVEV (reference sequence). For the CDR3, the DNA is TGTGCCTCCCATAGAGGGGGGGGACACTTTCTCAATCAGCCCCAGCATTTT. Protein: CASHRGGGHFLNQPQHF.

CDR3 DNA sequence: TGTGCCAGCAGTTCTTTCGCCTGGCTCGGCTACACCTTC. Protein product: CASSSFAWLGYTF. The chain carries TRBV6-2 or TRBV6-3 and TRBJ1-2, with no clear D. Per germline, CDR1 MNHEY and CDR2 SVGEGT. The CDR3 runs 13 residues. The germline V and J ends were trimmed by 4 bases and 8 bases, with 14 bases remaining between them.

On this clone: Different DNA sequences within this sample yield the same CDR3. J is TRBJ2-2 and V is TRBV5-1, with TRBD1 matching 7 bases. V lost 2 bases to trimming and J lost 3 bases; unmatched junction nucleotides: 1. Germline CDR1 and CDR2: SGHRS and YFSETQ. This CDR3 region has 14 residues. CDR3 region: CASSFTGDTGELFF. DNA for the CDR3: TGCGCCAGCAGCTTCACAGGGGACACCGGGGAGCTGTTTTTT.

The DNA of the CDR3 is TGTGCCAGCAGTGAATGGACGACAGGGCTTGGGACAGATACGCAGTATTTT. Amino acid sequence: CASSEWTTGLGTDTQYF. The rearrangement links TRBV25-1 to TRBJ2-3; 7 nucleotides agree with TRBD1. The V and J ends lost 1 base and 3 bases, in that order; junction bases with no gene match: 10. Germline CDR1 reads MGHDK; CDR2 reads SYGVNS. CDR3 length equals 17 residues.

The chain is built from TRBV7-9 and TRBJ2-1; 7 bases are a match to TRBD2. The germline CDR1 and CDR2 sequences are SEHNR and FQNEAQ (reference sequence). CDR3 length: 16 residues. The ends lost 0 bases at V and 6 bases at J; junction bases unmatched: 8. The CDR3 loop is CASSLAQGLIFNEQFF. DNA for the CDR3: TGTGCCAGCAGCTTAGCGCAGGGACTAATATTCAATGAGCAGTTCTTC.

V usage is TRBV28 and J usage is TRBJ1-2; TRBD1 aligns across 7 bases. The ends lost 10 bases at V and 8 bases at J; junction bases unmatched: 7. Germline CDR1 and CDR2: MDHEN and SYDVKM. The CDR3 sequence is 11 residues long. The CDR3 spells CATRDRGGYTF. CDR3 sequence (DNA): TGTGCCACTCGGGACAGAGGCGGCTACACCTTC.

V gene TRBV24-1 combines with J gene TRBJ2-1, with 7 nucleotides matching TRBD1. The junction had 10 bases not matched to a gene; V was cut back by 6 bases and J by 9 bases. The CDR3 has 14 amino acids. The V gene's germline CDR1 is KGHDR and CDR2 SFDVKD. CDR3 residues: CATSHIRGRGEQFF. DNA of the CDR3: TGTGCCACCAGTCACATCAGGGGGAGAGGTGAGCAGTTCTTC.

The rearrangement uses TRBV3-1 (or the pseudogene TRBV3-2) and TRBJ2-3; D gene uncertain. The CDR3 is 15 residues long. Germline CDR1 reads LGHDT; CDR2 reads YNNKEL (reference sequence). V gave up 2 bases and J gave up 0 bases, with 9 bases separating them. CDR3 bases: TGTGCCAGCAGCCAACAAGCCCTTAGCACAGATACGCAGTATTTT. Its translation is CASSQQALSTDTQYF.

V gene TRBV30 combines with J gene TRBJ1-1; D might be TRBD1 (6 bases). The CDR3 is 15 residues long. V shed 3 bases and J shed 5 bases, with 19 bases lying between them. Per the germline V gene, CDR1 is GTSNPN and CDR2 is SVGIG (reference sequence). The CDR3 spells CAWSPWQGRGTEAFF. CDR3 nucleotides: TGTGCCTGGAGCCCCTGGCAGGGGAGGGGGACTGAAGCTTTCTTT.

V gene TRBV7-6 combines with J gene TRBJ1-1, with D hard to call. Looked up from germline, CDR1 is SGHVS and CDR2 is FNYEAQ. The CDR3 contains 14 residues. Deletions cut 3 bases from V and 1 base from J, with 9 bases between. DNA of the CDR3: TGTGCCAGCAGCTTGTCCGGCGGGAACACTGAAGCTTTCTTT. Residues: CASSLSGGNTEAFF. The full variable domain, rest sourced from reference TRBV7-6 and TRBJ1-1, is GAGVSQSPRYKVTKRGQDVALRCDPISGHVSLYWYRQALGQGPEFLTYFNYEAQQDKSGLPNDRFSAERPEGSISTLTIQRTEQRDSAMYRCASSLSGGNTEAFFGQGTRLTVV.

This clone was recorded only once. The rearrangement uses TRBV6-1 and TRBJ1-5; no clear D. V lost 0 bases and J lost 2, with 8 bases in between. Germline lookup yields CDR1 MNHNS and CDR2 SASEGT. CDR3 length: 15 amino acids. In DNA form, the CDR3 reads TGTGCCAGCAGTGAAGCGAGCGTGGGCAATCAGCCCCAGCATTTT. As protein: CASSEASVGNQPQHF.

This chain uses TRBV13 with TRBJ2-7; 7 nucleotides align to TRBD1. CDR1 and CDR2 from the germline V gene are PRHDT and FYEKMQ (reference sequence). The V and J ends lost 5 bases and 0 bases, in that order; junction bases with no gene match: 7. CDR3 length: 15 amino acids. The chain's CDR3 is CASSRIRDSSYEQYF. The DNA of the CDR3 is TGTGCCAGCAGCCGTATACGGGACAGCTCCTACGAGCAGTACTTC.

The chain uses TRBV5-6 and TRBJ1-6, with 9 bases fitting TRBD1. Trimming cost V 4 bases and J 7 bases; bases outside gene matches: 9. The length of the CDR3 is 16 residues. Germline V gives CDR1 SGHDT, CDR2 YYEEEE. The DNA for the CDR3 is TGTGCCAGCAGCCCCGGGACAGGGCACACAAATTCACCCCTCCACTTT. This sequence encodes CASSPGTGHTNSPLHF.